A selection of T cell receptor beta chains follows, all from one sample in a study of blood T cell repertoires in COVID-19. Repertoires were generated with immunoSEQ multiplex PCR, while TCRdb's copy carries only in-frame clones and drops some. The table lists approximately 290,000 clones, 70% to 90% of them singletons. Material: peripheral blood. The receptor source for this set is a woman aged 55-70 years with acute or convalescent COVID-19. Each CDR3 is given with its conserved first and last residue. The D gene is left open where the match is weak. Size is omitted from some rows. Given values are once, few, many or a class for expanded clones.

D gene | clone size | J gene | V gene | CDR3 protein | CDR3 DNA
TRBD1 | once | TRBJ1-5 | TRBV19 | CASSIAPRTGGPQHF | TGTGCCAGTAGTATAGCCCCGAGGACAGGGGGCCCCCAGCATTTT
TRBD1 | NA | TRBJ2-5 | TRBV7-9 | CASSLTTGGQETQYF | TGTGCCAGCAGCCTAACGACAGGGGGTCAAGAGACCCAGTACTTC
TRBD1 | NA | TRBJ1-1 | TRBV9 | CASSAGTGFGFTEAFF | TGTGCCAGCAGCGCCGGGACAGGGTTCGGGTTCACTGAAGCTTTCTTT
TRBD2 | NA | TRBJ2-7 | TRBV4-3 | CASSQDVGIAGSYEQYF | TGCGCCAGCAGCCAAGATGTTGGAATAGCGGGGTCCTACGAGCAGTACTTC
TRBD1 | NA | TRBJ2-5 | TRBV23-1 | CASSPGQAGQETQYF | TGCGCCAGCAGTCCGGGACAGGCGGGCCAAGAGACCCAGTACTTC
TRBD1 | NA | TRBJ1-4 | TRBV6-5 | CASTRDRGSEKLFF | TGTGCCAGCACCCGGGACAGGGGAAGCGAAAAACTGTTTTTT
NA | NA | TRBJ2-3 | TRBV5-1 | CASSFLGTSTDTQYF | TGCGCCAGCAGCTTCCTAGGAACTAGCACAGATACGCAGTATTTT
TRBD1 | few | TRBJ1-1 | TRBV5-1 | CASSLARTGANTEAFF | TGCGCCAGCAGCTTGGCGAGGACAGGAGCGAACACTGAAGCTTTCTTT
NA | few | TRBJ2-7 | TRBV6-2/TRBV6-3 | CASSRQSYEQYF | TGTGCCAGCAGTCGTCAGTCCTACGAGCAGTACTTC
TRBD1 | NA | TRBJ2-2 | TRBV6-2/TRBV6-3 | CASSYDGTGNTGELFF | TGTGCCAGCAGTTACGACGGGACAGGTAACACCGGGGAGCTGTTTTTT
NA | NA | TRBJ2-5 | TRBV6-6 | CASSYSLGQETQYF | TGTGCCAGCAGTTACTCACTAGGCCAAGAGACCCAGTACTTC
NA | once | TRBJ1-4 | TRBV25-1 | CASSGVRDLPRNEKLFF | TGTGCCAGCAGTGGAGTCAGGGATCTACCGCGAAATGAAAAACTGTTTTTT
NA | NA | TRBJ2-2 | TRBV13 | CASSQTTNTGELFF | TGTGCCAGCAGCCAGACAACGAACACCGGGGAGCTGTTTTTT
TRBD1 | NA | TRBJ2-1 | TRBV2 | CASRDGTAYNEQFF | TGTGCCAGCCGAGACGGGACAGCCTACAATGAGCAGTTCTTC
NA | NA | TRBJ1-6 | TRBV3-1/TRBV3-2 | CASSQDGGVSSPLHF | TGTGCCAGCAGCCAAGACGGGGGGGTTAGTTCACCCCTCCACTTT
NA | NA | TRBJ1-5 | TRBV10-2 | CATQIETGRNQPQHF | TGCGCCACCCAAATTGAGACAGGCCGCAATCAGCCCCAGCATTTT
NA | NA | TRBJ2-6 | TRBV7-9 | CASSLRLSSGRSGANVLTF | TGTGCCAGCAGCCTCCGACTGAGTAGCGGCAGGTCTGGGGCCAACGTCCTGACTTTC
NA | once | TRBJ1-4 | TRBV7-9 | CASSLERLEVGEKLFF | TGTGCCAGCAGCTTAGAGCGATTGGAAGTTGGCGAAAAACTGTTTTTT
TRBD2 | NA | TRBJ2-3 | TRBV6-6 | CASSSRGDDTQYF | TGTGCCAGTAGTTCCCGGGGGGATGATACGCAGTATTTT
TRBD2 | NA | TRBJ2-1 | TRBV4-3 | CASSQASGLGGGIGEQFF | TGCGCCAGCAGCCAAGCCTCCGGCTTGGGCGGGGGTATTGGGGAGCAGTTCTTC
TRBD2 | NA | TRBJ2-7 | TRBV20-1 | CSASSGRDIYEQYF | TGCAGTGCAAGTAGCGGGAGGGATATCTACGAGCAGTACTTC
NA | few | TRBJ1-2 | TRBV6-5 | CASETGANYGYTF | TGTGCCAGCGAGACAGGCGCTAACTATGGCTACACCTTC
TRBD1 | NA | TRBJ1-2 | TRBV9 | CASSAGTGDYGYTF | TGTGCCAGCAGCGCTGGGACAGGAGATTATGGCTACACCTTC
TRBD1 | NA | TRBJ1-2 | TRBV6-5 | CASRVTGGGYYGYTF | TGTGCCAGCAGAGTAACAGGGGGAGGTTACTATGGCTACACCTTC
NA | NA | TRBJ2-7 | TRBV10-3 | CAISGRESGSYEQYF | TGTGCCATCAGTGGGAGGGAGTCTGGCTCCTACGAGCAGTACTTC
NA | NA | TRBJ2-7 | TRBV29-1 | CSVGDFIGAVDF | TGCAGCGTAGGGGACTTTATCGGAGCAGTGGACTTC
NA | NA | TRBJ1-2 | TRBV2 | CASSERVGSYGYTF | TGTGCCAGCAGTGAACGGGTAGGGAGCTATGGCTACACCTTC
NA | NA | TRBJ1-1 | TRBV5-1 | CASSLTTLNTEAFF | TGCGCCAGCAGCTTGACTACCCTGAACACTGAAGCTTTCTTT
TRBD1 | NA | TRBJ1-5 | TRBV7-2 | CASSFGTAYSNQPQHF | TGTGCCAGCAGCTTTGGGACAGCCTATAGCAATCAGCCCCAGCATTTT
NA | NA | TRBJ2-7 | TRBV5-1 | CASSLARGSAEQYF | TGCGCCAGCAGCTTGGCCCGTGGGAGTGCGGAGCAGTACTTC
TRBD1 | NA | TRBJ2-3 | TRBV10-3 | CAINSPGQGMGTQYF | TGTGCCATCAACTCCCCGGGACAGGGGATGGGCACGCAGTATTTT
NA | NA | TRBJ2-7 | TRBV12-3/TRBV12-4 | CASSPAVAYEQYF | TGTGCCAGCAGTCCCGCGGTGGCCTACGAGCAGTACTTC
NA | NA | TRBJ1-4 | TRBV5-1 | CASSLQTATNEKLFF | TGCGCCAGCAGCTTGCAGACAGCAACTAATGAAAAACTGTTTTTT
TRBD2 | once | TRBJ2-7 | TRBV5-8 | CASRSLAETVYEQYF | TGTGCCAGCAGATCCCTAGCGGAGACCGTCTACGAGCAGTACTTC
NA | NA | TRBJ1-2 | TRBV28 | CASSLRNGRGYTF | TGTGCCAGCAGTTTAAGGAACGGGAGAGGCTACACCTTC
TRBD1 | NA | TRBJ1-5 | TRBV28 | CASIPPGGVGNQPQHF | TGTGCCAGCATCCCCCCAGGGGGTGTAGGAAATCAGCCCCAGCATTTT
NA | NA | TRBJ1-5 | TRBV28 | CASTVGGAGQPQHF | TGTGCCAGCACCGTCGGGGGGGCAGGTCAGCCCCAGCATTTT
NA | NA | TRBJ2-4 | TRBV4-3 | CASSQDRVAKNIQYF | TGCGCCAGCAGCCAAGATAGAGTAGCCAAAAACATTCAGTACTTC
NA | NA | TRBJ1-5 | TRBV12-3/TRBV12-4 | CASSSRGGQPQHF | TGTGCCAGCAGCTCCAGGGGTGGTCAGCCCCAGCATTTT
TRBD1 | NA | TRBJ1-1 | TRBV18 | CASSPPGQANTEAFF | TGTGCCAGCTCACCCCCGGGACAGGCGAACACTGAAGCTTTCTTT